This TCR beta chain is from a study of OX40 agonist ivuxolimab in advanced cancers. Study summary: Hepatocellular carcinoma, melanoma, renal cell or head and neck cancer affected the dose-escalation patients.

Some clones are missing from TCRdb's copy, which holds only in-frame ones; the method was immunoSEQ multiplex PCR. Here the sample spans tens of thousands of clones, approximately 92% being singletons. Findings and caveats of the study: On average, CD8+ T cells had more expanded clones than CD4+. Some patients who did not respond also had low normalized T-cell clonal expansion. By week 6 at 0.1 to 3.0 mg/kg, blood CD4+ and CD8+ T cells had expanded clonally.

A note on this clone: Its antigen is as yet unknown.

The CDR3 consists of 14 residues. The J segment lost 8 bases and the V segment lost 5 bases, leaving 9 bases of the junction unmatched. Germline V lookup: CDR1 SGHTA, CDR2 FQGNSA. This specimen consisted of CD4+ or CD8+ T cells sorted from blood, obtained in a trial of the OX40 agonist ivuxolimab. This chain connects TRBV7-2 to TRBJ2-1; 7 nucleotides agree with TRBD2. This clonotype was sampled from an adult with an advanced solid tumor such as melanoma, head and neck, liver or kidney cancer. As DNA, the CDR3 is TGTGCCAGCAGCCCTGGACTAGGCGCAGATGAGCAGTTCTTC. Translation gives CASSPGLGADEQFF. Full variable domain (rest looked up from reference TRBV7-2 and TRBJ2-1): GAGVSQSPSNKVTEKGKDVELRCDPISGHTALYWYRQSLGQGLEFLIYFQGNSAPDKSGLPSDRFSAERTGGSVSTLTIQRTQQEDSAVYLCASSPGLGADEQFFGPGTRLTVL.